Listed below are T cell receptor beta chains from one sample, sequenced in a study of blood T cell repertoires in COVID-19. Clones were read by immunoSEQ multiplex PCR, and TCRdb kept only the in-frame ones, dropping some. The profile covers around 230,000 clones, with approximately 90% appearing a single time and 2.2% taken by the ten largest. Sequenced sample: peripheral blood. These receptors were obtained from a man aged 25-45 years who had recovered from COVID-19. The CDR3 runs from the conserved cysteine through the conserved F or W. D genes are given only for firm matches. Size tells how often a clone was seen (once, few, many) or the class of an expanded clone, and some rows leave it out.

TRBV10-1	TRBJ2-5	NA	NA	CASSLNLQETQYF	TGCGCCAGCAGTCTGAACTTACAAGAGACCCAGTACTTC
TRBV27	TRBJ1-2	NA	NA	CASSLSRTQVDGYTF	TGTGCCAGCAGTTTATCACGGACACAAGTAGATGGCTACACCTTC
TRBV7-9	TRBJ2-7	TRBD2	NA	CASRGGSYEQYF	TGTGCCAGTCGCGGGGGCTCCTACGAGCAGTACTTC
TRBV11-3	TRBJ2-5	NA	NA	CASSFAYSETQYF	TGTGCCAGCAGCTTTGCCTATTCGGAGACCCAGTACTTC
TRBV3-1/TRBV3-2	TRBJ1-6	TRBD1	NA	CASRIGQGENSPLHF	TGTGCCAGCAGAATTGGACAGGGCGAGAATTCACCCCTCCACTTT
TRBV2	TRBJ2-5	NA	NA	CASKGIQETQYF	TGTGCCAGCAAGGGGATACAAGAGACCCAGTACTTC
TRBV7-2	TRBJ1-2	NA	NA	CASSLDGSWGLGYTF	TGTGCCAGCAGCTTGGATGGTTCGTGGGGGCTCGGCTACACCTTC
TRBV18	TRBJ2-3	NA	NA	CASSLQGSHEDTQYF	TGTGCCAGCTCCTTACAGGGTTCCCATGAAGATACGCAGTATTTT
TRBV19	TRBJ2-7	TRBD1	NA	CASSISGGPYEQYF	TGTGCCAGTAGTATTTCAGGGGGCCCCTACGAGCAGTACTTC
TRBV19	TRBJ2-7	NA	once	CASRNSQRYEQYF	TGTGCCAGTAGGAACAGTCAAAGGTACGAGCAGTACTTC
TRBV18	TRBJ1-1	TRBD1	NA	CASSLDRVNTEAFF	TGTGCCAGCTCACTAGACAGGGTAAACACTGAAGCTTTCTTT
TRBV28	TRBJ2-1	NA	NA	CASSFPNEQFF	TGTGCCAGCAGTTTCCCGAATGAGCAGTTCTTC
TRBV15	TRBJ2-1	NA	NA	CATSRDVASYNEQFF	TGTGCCACCAGCAGAGATGTAGCTTCTTACAATGAGCAGTTCTTC
TRBV27	TRBJ1-1	NA	NA	CASSLAWGGTEAFF	TGTGCCAGCAGTCTAGCATGGGGGGGCACTGAAGCTTTCTTT
TRBV4-2	TRBJ1-1	TRBD1	NA	CASSRSGQGTDTEAFF	TGTGCCAGCAGCCGCTCGGGACAGGGGACGGACACTGAAGCTTTCTTT
TRBV5-1	TRBJ1-2	TRBD1	NA	CASSLGQGDGYTF	TGCGCCAGCAGCTTAGGACAGGGGGATGGCTACACCTTC
TRBV19	TRBJ1-1	NA	NA	CASRAGRTEAFF	TGTGCCAGTAGGGCAGGGCGGACTGAAGCTTTCTTT
TRBV4-3	TRBJ1-3	NA	NA	CASSQEAFSGNTIYF	TGCGCCAGCAGCCAAGAAGCCTTCTCTGGAAACACCATATATTTT
TRBV30	TRBJ1-2	NA	NA	CAWRILARDYGYTF	TGTGCCTGGAGGATCTTGGCGCGGGACTATGGCTACACCTTC
TRBV7-7	TRBJ2-5	TRBD2	NA	CASSLGSGGAFETQYF	TGTGCCAGCAGCTTAGGGAGCGGGGGGGCCTTCGAGACCCAGTACTTC
TRBV21-1	TRBJ2-5	NA	NA	CASSIGQGAAETQYF	TGTGCCAGCAGCATAGGACAGGGTGCCGCAGAGACCCAGTACTTC
TRBV5-4	TRBJ2-2	TRBD1	NA	CASSLWTGRTGELFF	TGTGCCAGCAGCTTGTGGACAGGGAGAACCGGGGAGCTGTTTTTT
TRBV7-6	TRBJ1-1	NA	NA	CASSARRGGTEAFF	TGTGCCAGCAGCGCCCGTAGGGGGGGCACTGAAGCTTTCTTT
TRBV25-1	TRBJ1-1	NA	NA	CASRYSSTEAFF	TGTGCCAGCAGGTACAGTAGCACTGAAGCTTTCTTT
TRBV7-2	TRBJ2-1	TRBD2	few	CASSLVRLAVYNEQFF	TGTGCCAGCAGCTTAGTCCGACTAGCGGTCTACAATGAGCAGTTCTTC
TRBV6-5	TRBJ1-2	NA	NA	CASSSGYGYTF	TGTGCCAGCAGTTCAGGCTATGGCTACACCTTC
TRBV18	TRBJ2-7	NA	NA	CASSPTGTPSYEQYF	TGTGCCAGCTCACCAACCGGGACACCATCCTACGAGCAGTACTTC
TRBV27	TRBJ2-7	NA	NA	CASRRGFQDSYEQYF	TGTGCCAGCAGAAGGGGGTTCCAGGACTCATACGAGCAGTACTTC
TRBV3-1/TRBV3-2	TRBJ2-3	TRBD1	NA	CASSQRIPGGYFGQGGTDTQYF	TGTGCCAGCAGCCAGCGCATTCCCGGCGGATATTTCGGACAGGGGGGCACAGATACGCAGTATTTT
TRBV30	TRBJ2-5	NA	NA	CAWSRQVQETQYF	TGTGCCTGGAGTAGGCAGGTCCAAGAGACCCAGTACTTC
TRBV6-2/TRBV6-3	TRBJ2-7	TRBD1	once	CASSYGTGIYEQYF	TGTGCCAGCAGTTACGGGACAGGGATTTACGAGCAGTACTTC
TRBV10-3	TRBJ2-7	TRBD1	NA	CAISRTQGAYDEQYF	TGTGCCATCAGCCGGACTCAGGGGGCGTACGACGAGCAGTACTTC
TRBV27	TRBJ2-3	NA	NA	CASSGARTTQYF	TGTGCCAGCAGTGGGGCCCGGACGACGCAGTATTTT
TRBV6-6	TRBJ2-7	NA	NA	CASSSYTVTAYEQYF	TGTGCCAGCAGTTCCTACACGGTGACAGCCTACGAGCAGTACTTC
TRBV7-2	TRBJ2-6	NA	NA	CASSLGRVGANVLTF	TGTGCCAGCAGCTTAGGACGGGTGGGGGCCAACGTCCTGACTTTC
TRBV11-2	TRBJ1-3	NA	NA	CASSLGGLDTIYF	TGTGCCAGCAGCTTAGGCGGGCTGGACACCATATATTTT
TRBV7-2	TRBJ1-2	NA	NA	CAEREDLNYGYTF	TGTGCCGAGAGGGAGGACCTTAACTATGGCTACACCTTC